This T cell receptor beta chain was recorded in a study of OX40 agonist ivuxolimab in advanced cancers. Overall study: The diagnoses of dose-escalation patients were hepatocellular carcinoma, melanoma, renal cell or head and neck cancer. Of mixed ages from about 20 to 90 and averaging 60 years, the group was over 80% male.

Study outcomes and limitations: On average, CD8+ T cells had more expanded clones than CD4+. Clonal expansion by week 6 occurred in CD4+ and CD8+ blood T cells (at 0.1 to 3.0 mg/kg).

The table came from immunoSEQ multiplex PCR; TCRdb's copy has only in-frame clones and leaves some out. The repertoire includes 78,000 or so clones, approximately 91% of them detected once, and around 0.8% sits in the top ten. Germline CDR1 reads MNHGY; CDR2 reads SVAAGI. This CDR3 contains 15 residues. J gave up 5 bases and V 3 bases, and 3 bases lay outside the gene matches. In the case of this clone: The antigen is not known.

V usage is TRBV6-9 and J usage is TRBJ2-2; TRBD1 aligns across 10 bases. This receptor was identified in an adult with an advanced solid tumor such as melanoma, head and neck, liver or kidney cancer. The starting material was CD4+ or CD8+ T cells sorted from blood, obtained in a trial of the OX40 agonist ivuxolimab. The CDR3 region is CASSYGTGDTGELFF. CDR3 in DNA: TGTGCCAGCAGTTACGGGACAGGGGATACCGGGGAGCTGTTTTTT.